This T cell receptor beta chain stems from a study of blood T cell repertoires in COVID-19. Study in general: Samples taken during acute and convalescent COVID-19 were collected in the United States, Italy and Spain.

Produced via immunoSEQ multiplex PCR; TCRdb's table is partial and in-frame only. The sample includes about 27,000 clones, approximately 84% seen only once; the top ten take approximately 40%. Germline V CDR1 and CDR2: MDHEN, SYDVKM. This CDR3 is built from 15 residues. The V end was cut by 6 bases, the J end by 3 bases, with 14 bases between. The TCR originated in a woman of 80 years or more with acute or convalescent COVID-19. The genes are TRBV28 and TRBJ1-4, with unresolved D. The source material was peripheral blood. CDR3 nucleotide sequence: TGTGCCAGCAGCCCCCTTGGGGAGGCTAATGAAAAACTGTTTTTT. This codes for CASSPLGEANEKLFF.